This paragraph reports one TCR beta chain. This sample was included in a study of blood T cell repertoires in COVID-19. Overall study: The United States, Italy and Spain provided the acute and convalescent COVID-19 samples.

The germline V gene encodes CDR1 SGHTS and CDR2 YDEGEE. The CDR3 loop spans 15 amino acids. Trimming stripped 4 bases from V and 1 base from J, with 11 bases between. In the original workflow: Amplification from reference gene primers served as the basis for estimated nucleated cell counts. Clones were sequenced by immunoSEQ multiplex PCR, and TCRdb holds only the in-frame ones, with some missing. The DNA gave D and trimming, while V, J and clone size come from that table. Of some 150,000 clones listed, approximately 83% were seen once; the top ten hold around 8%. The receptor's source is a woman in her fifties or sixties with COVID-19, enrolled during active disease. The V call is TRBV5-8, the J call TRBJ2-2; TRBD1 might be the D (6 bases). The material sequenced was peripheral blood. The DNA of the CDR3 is TGTGCCAGCAGCCTAGGGGACAAGAACACCGGGGAGCTGTTTTTT. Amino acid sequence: CASSLGDKNTGELFF.